These 3 T cell receptor beta chains were sequenced from one sample in a study of Ad26.COV2.S vaccination and SARS-CoV-2 variants (dated by TCRdb to the early 2020s). Libraries were constructed by the immunoSEQ multiplex PCR assay. TCRdb's version of the immuneACCESS table is confined to in-frame rearrangements and falls short of the full clone set. An unresolved V gene accounts for under half of the shortfall where checked; the remainder is of unknown origin. Within this sample are 300,000 to 400,000 clones, with roughly 87% of them counted one time only. The leading ten clones occupy 3.4% of the sample. The treatment or condition label for this specimen denotes: around 19 received Ad26.COV2.S at low or high dose, single or two shots; 5 received placebo; per-sample allocation not given. Repertoires of vaccine and placebo recipients were sequenced from samples taken on day 63 after the first injection.

The sequencing used peripheral blood, collected in a trial of Ad26.COV2.S vaccine versus placebo. The source is a person between 18 and 65 years old who received the Ad26.COV2.S COVID-19 vaccine or a placebo.

The rearrangement uses TRBV13 and TRBJ2-7; TRBD1 might be the D (6 bases). CDR3 length: 16 amino acids. Germline V gene data show CDR1 as PRHDT and CDR2 as FYEKMQ (reference sequence). Trimming left V 5 bases short and J 2 bases short, with 19 bases between. The CDR3: CASSPPWGTQPYEQYF. The CDR3 DNA follows: TGTGCCAGCAGCCCCCCCTGGGGGACACAGCCCTACGAGCAGTACTTC.

This chain uses TRBV19 with TRBJ1-5; maybe TRBD1 (5 bases). CDR1 is LNHDA, CDR2 SQIVND, per germline (reference sequence). The CDR3 runs to 15 residues. Trimming shortened V by 4 bases and J by 4 bases, and 14 bases separated the two germline ends. The CDR3: CASSRGRPENQPQHF. Here the CDR3 DNA reads TGTGCCAGTAGTAGGGGCCGACCCGAAAATCAGCCCCAGCATTTT.

The genes are TRBV5-1 and TRBJ2-7; D is possibly TRBD1 (5 bases). The V end was cut by 6 bases, the J end by 4 bases, with 17 bases between. The CDR3 contains 14 residues. Germline V gene lookup returns CDR1 SGHRS and CDR2 YFSETQ. As DNA, the CDR3 is TGCGCCAGCAACGGAGACAGTACCTCGTACGAGCAGTACTTC. It specifies CASNGDSTSYEQYF. Complete variable domain (other parts from reference TRBV5-1 and TRBJ2-7): KAGVTQTPRYLIKTRGQQVTLSCSPISGHRSVSWYQQTPGQGLQFLFEYFSETQRNKGNFPGRFSGRQFSNSRSEMNVSTLELGDSALYLCASNGDSTSYEQYFGPGTRLTVT.